This passage covers 2 T cell receptor beta chains from one sample sequenced in a study of cytomegalovirus exposure and HLA in healthy donors. Researchers ran the PCR with 60 Vbeta and 13 Jbeta primers. Only in-frame clones appear in the TCRdb table, and some are missing; sequencing was by immunoSEQ multiplex PCR. The data contain some 150,000 clones, roughly four fifths of them singletons. The specimen sequenced was PBMCs. The receptors stem from a man in his fifties in good health and CMV-seropositive.

The genes are TRBV18 and TRBJ1-2, with a possible D match to TRBD1 (5 bases). The CDR3 consists of 11 residues. Germline V gene data show CDR1 as KGHSH and CDR2 as LQKENI. The V end lost 5 bases, the J end lost 11 bases, and 12 bases lay between the germline ends. The CDR3 region is CASSADSGYTF. CDR3 nucleotide sequence: TGTGCCAGCTCAGCCGACAGCGGGTACACCTTC.

The table lists this clone with a count of one. The chain recombines TRBV6-1 with TRBJ2-5; weak D call: TRBD2 (6 bases). V shed 4 bases and J shed 4 bases, with 22 bases lying between them. The CDR3 is 17 amino acids. The V gene's germline CDR1 is MNHNS and CDR2 SASEGT. This chain's CDR3 is CASSGGRGTAVVETQYF. The CDR3 DNA is TGTGCCAGCAGTGGGGGCCGTGGGACTGCGGTGGTAGAGACCCAGTACTTC.